This T cell receptor (beta chain) was sequenced during a study of blood T cell repertoires in COVID-19. Overall study context: Samples representing acute and convalescent COVID-19 were sourced from the United States, Italy and Spain. Sources were T cells, B-cell-depleted T cells, or PBMCs; the material itself was cDNA or gDNA.

As processed by the authors: Reference gene primer amplification gave nucleated cell count estimates. Here immunoSEQ multiplex PCR was the method, and the copy in TCRdb shows in-frame clones only, minus some. V, J and clone size are taken as reported in that table, and D and trimming were inferred from the DNA itself. This table has under 200,000 clones, 80% to 85% appearing once. The germline V and J ends were trimmed by 2 bases and 4 bases, with 8 bases remaining between them. Germline CDR1 reads SEHNR; CDR2 reads FQNEAQ (reference sequence). The CDR3 is 13 amino acids. The sequence came from a woman aged 55-70 years with acute or convalescent COVID-19. Sequenced: peripheral blood. This rearrangement joins TRBV7-9 to TRBJ1-1, with D perhaps TRBD1 (5 bases). CDR3 residues: CASSLTGPTEAFF. The CDR3 bases are TGTGCCAGCAGCTTAACAGGCCCCACTGAAGCTTTCTTT.